A selection of T cell receptor beta chains follows, all from one sample in a study of PD-1 blockade in classical Hodgkin lymphoma. TCRdb keeps only in-frame clones here, not all; method: immunoSEQ multiplex PCR. The sample records around 18,000 clones, more than 75% being singletons. The specimen comprised peripheral blood mononuclear cells (PBMCs), sampled before the second cycle of nivolumab. The source is a human donor with classical Hodgkin lymphoma. The CDR3 runs from the conserved cysteine through the conserved F or W. The order of the fields is V gene, J gene, D gene, clone size, CDR3 length, CDR3 protein, CDR3 DNA. A D gene is named only where the DNA matches it firmly. Clone size is shown for a subset of rows, as once, few, many or a class of expanded clone.

>TRBV28|TRBJ2-3|.|once|16
CASSNRGTASTDTQYF
TGTGCCAGCTCAAACCGGGGGACGGCCTCCACAGATACGCAGTATTTT
>TRBV7-9|TRBJ2-1|TRBD2|.|18
CASSATSGSPSFYNEQFF
TGTGCCAGCAGCGCGACTAGCGGGAGCCCTTCTTTCTACAATGAGCAGTTCTTC
>TRBV28|TRBJ2-7|.|.|12
CASSIGVATASF
TGTGCCAGCAGTATCGGCGTCGCTACGGCGTCCTTC
>TRBV4-3|TRBJ1-2|.|.|14
CASSRASDYYGYTF
TGCGCCAGCAGCCGCGCCTCTGACTACTATGGCTACACCTTC
>TRBV27|TRBJ1-2|.|.|13
CASSLRGGEGYTF
TGTGCCAGCAGTTTACGGGGAGGAGAAGGCTACACCTTC
>TRBV4-3|TRBJ1-1|.|.|13
CASSLDQNTEAFF
TGCGCCAGCAGCCTGGACCAGAACACTGAAGCTTTCTTT
>TRBV28|TRBJ1-5|TRBD1|.|16
CASSLYGQGGNQPQHF
TGTGCCAGCAGTTTATATGGGCAGGGGGGGAATCAGCCCCAGCATTTT
>TRBV5-1|TRBJ2-7|.|.|13
CASSRDNSYEQYF
TGCGCCAGCAGCCGGGACAACTCCTACGAGCAGTACTTC
>TRBV27|TRBJ1-5|.|.|12
CASSFINQPQHF
TGTGCCAGCAGTTTCATAAATCAGCCCCAGCATTTT
>TRBV19|TRBJ1-5|.|once|14
CASRYDEISQPQHF
TGTGCCAGTAGGTACGATGAGATCAGTCAGCCCCAGCATTTT
>TRBV21-1|TRBJ1-1|.|.|11
CASSGTGSAFF
TGTGCCAGCAGTGGGACAGGATCAGCTTTCTTT
>TRBV27|TRBJ2-2|.|.|14
CASKVGGNTGELFF
TGTGCCAGCAAGGTGGGGGGGAACACCGGGGAGCTGTTTTTT
>TRBV4-2|TRBJ1-3|.|.|14
CASSQDRRGNTIYF
TGTGCCAGCAGCCAAGACAGGAGAGGAAACACCATATATTTT
>TRBV5-8|TRBJ1-4|.|few|15
CASRMAGRTNEKLFF
TGTGCCAGCAGAATGGCGGGCCGAACTAATGAAAAACTGTTTTTT
>TRBV5-4|TRBJ2-3|TRBD1|.|17
CASSSSGTGVATDTQYF
TGTGCCAGCAGCTCCTCCGGGACAGGGGTAGCCACAGATACGCAGTATTTT
>TRBV6-5|TRBJ1-1|TRBD1|.|15
CASSLSTGRNTEAFF
TGTGCCAGCAGTTTGTCGACAGGGCGGAACACTGAAGCTTTCTTT
>TRBV2|TRBJ2-3|TRBD1|.|15
CASSWDRGSTDTQYF
TGTGCCAGCAGTTGGGACAGAGGTAGCACAGATACGCAGTATTTT
>TRBV19|TRBJ2-7|TRBD2|.|14
CASSIGRANYEQYF
TGTGCCAGTAGTATCGGGAGGGCGAACTACGAGCAGTACTTC
>TRBV6-1|TRBJ2-7|.|.|12
CASSRSVNEQYF
TGTGCCAGCAGTCGATCCGTGAACGAGCAGTACTTC
>TRBV6-4|TRBJ2-2|.|.|14
CASSEGGATGELFF
TGTGCCAGCAGTGAGGGGGGCGCGACCGGGGAGCTGTTTTTT
>TRBV27|TRBJ1-1|.|.|17
CASSSPPRGYGDTEAFF
TGTGCCAGCAGCTCACCCCCCCGGGGATACGGCGACACTGAAGCTTTCTTT
>TRBV28|TRBJ2-1|.|.|14
CASQQESPYNEQFF
TGTGCCAGCCAACAGGAATCCCCCTACAATGAGCAGTTCTTC
>TRBV7-9|TRBJ1-2|TRBD1|.|15
CASSFSGQGSYGYTF
TGTGCCAGCAGCTTCAGTGGACAGGGGAGCTATGGCTACACCTTC
>TRBV25-1|TRBJ1-2|.|.|14
CASMPTQQIYGYTF
TGTGCCAGCATGCCCACCCAACAGATCTATGGCTACACCTTC
>TRBV19|TRBJ2-7|.|.|13
CASSGTAGYEQYF
TGTGCCAGTTCCGGGACAGCGGGCTACGAGCAGTACTTC
>TRBV18|TRBJ1-1|.|once|16
CASSPNQGRGNTEAFF
TGTGCCAGCTCACCAAATCAGGGACGGGGAAACACTGAAGCTTTCTTT
>TRBV29-1|TRBJ2-2|TRBD1|.|16
CSVGSLGTGFPGELFF
TGCAGCGTTGGCAGTTTAGGGACAGGGTTCCCCGGGGAGCTGTTTTTT
>TRBV30|TRBJ1-6|.|few|15
CAWSVPRGYNSPLHF
TGTGCCTGGAGTGTACCCCGGGGCTATAATTCACCCCTCCACTTT
>TRBV29-1|TRBJ2-7|.|few|13
CSATPALSYEQYF
TGCAGCGCTACGCCCGCACTCAGCTACGAGCAGTACTTC
>TRBV14|TRBJ2-7|.|.|12
CASSQMRYEQYF
TGTGCCAGCAGCCAAATGAGGTACGAGCAGTACTTC
>TRBV19|TRBJ2-5|.|.|16
CASSIRAVRAQETQYF
TGTGCCAGTAGTATACGGGCAGTAAGGGCACAAGAGACCCAGTACTTC
>TRBV29-1|TRBJ2-1|TRBD1|.|13
CSLTQGAYNEQFF
TGCAGCTTAACACAGGGGGCCTACAATGAGCAGTTCTTC
>TRBV9|TRBJ1-1|.|few|14
CASSTEAPRAEAFF
TGTGCCAGCAGCACTGAAGCACCTCGTGCTGAAGCTTTCTTT
>TRBV7-2|TRBJ1-1|.|.|17
CASSQQAGAAEKTEAFF
TGTGCCAGCAGTCAGCAGGCGGGGGCAGCCGAGAAAACTGAAGCTTTCTTT
>TRBV5-6|TRBJ2-7|.|.|13
CASSFGTAYEQYF
TGTGCCAGCAGCTTCGGGACGGCTTACGAGCAGTACTTC
>TRBV7-2|TRBJ2-3|.|.|15
CASSLLGTSTDTQYF
TGTGCCAGCAGCTTACTCGGCACTAGCACAGATACGCAGTATTTT
>TRBV7-6|TRBJ2-3|.|.|13
CASSSSTVDTQYF
TGTGCCAGCAGCTCTTCGACTGTAGATACGCAGTATTTT
>TRBV9|TRBJ1-4|.|.|15
CASSVAGQGGEKLFF
TGTGCCAGCAGCGTAGCCGGGCAGGGTGGTGAAAAACTGTTTTTT
>TRBV4-3|TRBJ1-5|TRBD1|.|18
CASSQDLIGTGDNQPQHF
TGCGCCAGCAGCCAAGATCTTATCGGAACAGGGGACAATCAGCCCCAGCATTTT
>TRBV30|TRBJ1-6|.|.|15
CAWSVKYRANSPLHF
TGTGCCTGGAGTGTAAAGTACAGGGCTAATTCACCCCTCCACTTT
>TRBV15|TRBJ1-1|.|.|12
CATSRWNTEAFF
TGTGCCACCAGCAGATGGAACACTGAAGCTTTCTTT
>TRBV11-2|TRBJ2-5|TRBD1|.|16
CASSTHRDRDGETQYF
TGTGCCAGCAGCACTCACCGGGACAGGGACGGGGAGACCCAGTACTTC
>TRBV28|TRBJ2-7|TRBD1|.|15
CASIQGQGGSYEQYF
TGTGCCAGCATCCAGGGACAGGGGGGATCGTACGAGCAGTACTTC
>TRBV27|TRBJ2-2|TRBD2|.|19
CASSFSGLAGVANTGELFF
TGTGCCAGCAGTTTTTCGGGACTAGCGGGAGTCGCGAACACCGGGGAGCTGTTTTTT
>TRBV15|TRBJ2-5|.|.|13
CATSWGTAETQYF
TGTGCCACCAGCTGGGGGACTGCCGAGACCCAGTACTTC